Presented here are 27 T cell receptor beta chains from one specimen sequenced in a study of cytomegalovirus exposure and HLA in healthy donors. PCR amplification relied on 60 Vbeta primers (plus 13 Jbeta primers). The repertoire was sequenced with immunoSEQ multiplex PCR; TCRdb's copy has only in-frame clones and lacks some. Of about 160,000 clones in the sample, approximately 76% were seen once. Sample: PBMCs. Receptor source: a man aged 55 to 70 in good health and CMV-seronegative.

This clone was seen only a few times. The same CDR3 arises from other DNA sequences in this sample as well. The rearrangement joins TRBV7-2 to TRBJ1-5, with a tentative D call TRBD1 (6 bases). This CDR3 spans 17 amino acids. Germline V gene sequence: CDR1 SGHTA, CDR2 FQGNSA. V was trimmed by 0 bases and J by 2 bases, leaving 14 bases between them. The CDR3 loop is CASSLAGGGMGNQPQHF. CDR3 bases: TGTGCCAGCAGCTTAGCCGGTGGGGGCATGGGCAATCAGCCCCAGCATTTT.

CDR3 DNA: TGTGCCAGCAGCCGGGACAGGGGGGATGGCTACACCTTC. Protein product: CASSRDRGDGYTF. The chain employs TRBV7-3 and TRBJ1-2; 11 bases line up with TRBD1. J lost 6 bases, V lost 5 bases, and 2 bases had no gene match. Germline assignment: CDR1 SGHTA and CDR2 FQGTGA. The CDR3 has 13 amino acids.

This clone has a single count. The rearrangement joins TRBV5-4 to TRBJ2-1, with 9 positions matching TRBD1. The CDR3 contains 16 residues. Per the germline V gene, CDR1 is SGHNT and CDR2 is YYREEE (reference sequence). The ends lost 5 bases at V and 4 bases at J; junction bases unmatched: 10. Written as DNA, the CDR3 is TGTGCCAGCAGACCCGACAGGGGGAGAGAATACAATGAGCAGTTCTTC. It translates to CASRPDRGREYNEQFF.

The gene calls are TRBV25-1 and TRBJ2-2; 9 bases match TRBD1. V dropped 0 bases and J dropped 4; count of bases not matched to a gene: 6. The CDR3 has 17 residues. Germline loops: CDR1 MGHDK, CDR2 SYGVNS. As DNA, the CDR3 is TGTGCCAGCAGTGAATATTCGGGACAGGGTATCACCGGGGAGCTGTTTTTT. Its protein product is CASSEYSGQGITGELFF. Full variable domain (rest looked up from reference TRBV25-1 and TRBJ2-2): EADIYQTPRYLVIGTGKKITLECSQTMGHDKMYWYQQDPGMELHLIHYSYGVNSTEKGDLSSESTVSRIRTEHFPLTLESARPSHTSQYLCASSEYSGQGITGELFFGEGSRLTVL.

The rearrangement joins TRBV29-1 to TRBJ2-7; tentative D call: TRBD1 (5 bases). Trimming removed 3 bases from V and 4 bases from J, with 16 bases in between. This CDR3 is built from 14 residues. In germline, CDR1 is SQVTM, CDR2 ANQGSEA. The CDR3 region has the DNA TGCAGCGTTGACGGGCAGGGTAAGCTGTACGAGCAGTACTTC. It yields the protein CSVDGQGKLYEQYF.

This chain links TRBV5-1 with TRBJ2-7; the match to TRBD1 covers 7 bases. This CDR3 region has 15 residues. Looked up from germline, CDR1 is SGHRS and CDR2 is YFSETQ. Trimming at V came to 0 bases and at J to 3 bases, leaving 6 bases not matched to a gene. CDR3 coding DNA: TGCGCCAGCAGCTTGGTAGTGGGACAGAACTACGAGCAGTACTTC. This codes for CASSLVVGQNYEQYF. Full variable domain (outside the CDR3, taken from reference TRBV5-1 and TRBJ2-7): KAGVTQTPRYLIKTRGQQVTLSCSPISGHRSVSWYQQTPGQGLQFLFEYFSETQRNKGNFPGRFSGRQFSNSRSEMNVSTLELGDSALYLCASSLVVGQNYEQYFGPGTRLTVT.

The J gene is TRBJ2-1, the V gene TRBV2; 8 bases agree with TRBD2. The V and J ends lost 9 bases and 4 bases, in that order; junction bases with no gene match: 8. Germline CDR1 is SNHLY and CDR2 is FYNNEI. This CDR3 spans 14 amino acids. CDR3 nucleotides: TGTGCCAGTCAGCGGGAGCTGGGGTACAATGAGCAGTTCTTC. Amino acids: CASQRELGYNEQFF.

The genes are TRBV7-2 and TRBJ2-2; D gene unclear. The CDR3 contains 15 residues. V gave up 1 base and J gave up 5 bases, with 11 bases separating them. Germline V gene lookup returns CDR1 SGHTA and CDR2 FQGNSA. The CDR3 DNA is TGTGCCAGCAGCTTAGTCACCAGACTGACCGGGGAGCTGTTTTTT. Protein product: CASSLVTRLTGELFF.

The rearrangement links TRBV18 to TRBJ1-5; TRBD1 is a possible D gene (6 bases). CDR3 length equals 15 residues. CDR1 and CDR2 from the germline V gene are KGHSH and LQKENI. Trimming cost V 2 bases and J 5 bases, with 13 bases left between them. The CDR3 nucleotides are TGTGCCAGCTCACCATCGGTGACAGGTTATCAGCCCCAGCATTTT. The encoded protein is CASSPSVTGYQPQHF.

This clone was detected only a few times. The rearrangement joins TRBV27 to TRBJ1-5, with 9 bases aligning to TRBD1. The CDR3 consists of 16 residues. The V gene's germline CDR1 is MNHEY and CDR2 SMNVEV (reference sequence). V lost 5 bases to trimming and J lost 5 bases; unmatched junction nucleotides: 10. CDR3 DNA: TGTGCCAGCAGTACCGGGACAGGGAGGAGGGATCAGCCCCAGCATTTT. Residues: CASSTGTGRRDQPQHF.

The rearrangement links TRBV28 to TRBJ1-4; D is unclear. Germline V CDR1 and CDR2: MDHEN, SYDVKM. The V and J ends lost 6 bases and 5 bases respectively, with 13 bases between them. The CDR3 covers 14 residues. This CDR3 reads CASRHHSPNEKLFF. The DNA of the CDR3 is TGTGCCAGCAGACATCACAGTCCAAATGAAAAACTGTTTTTT.

The V call is TRBV7-9, the J call TRBJ2-1; unclear D gene. Trimming shortened V by 11 bases and J by 1 base, and 12 bases separated the two germline ends. The CDR3 has 13 residues. Germline CDR1 SEHNR, CDR2 FQNEAQ (reference sequence). CDR3 nucleotides: TGTGCCCAGGCCAAAGTGTCCTACAATGAGCAGTTCTTC. It is translated as CAQAKVSYNEQFF. Combining the CDR3 with reference TRBV7-9 and TRBJ2-1 gives the whole variable domain DTGVSQNPRHKITKRGQNVTFRCDPISEHNRLYWYRQTLGQGPEFLTYFQNEAQLEKSRLLSDRFSAERPKGSFSTLEIQRTEQGDSAMYLCAQAKVSYNEQFFGPGTRLTVL.

V usage is TRBV27 and J usage is TRBJ1-4; D is unclear. Germline assignment: CDR1 MNHEY and CDR2 SMNVEV (reference sequence). With 4 bases removed from V and 4 bases from J, the gap between germline ends came to 7 bases. The CDR3 runs 13 residues. The CDR3 loop is CASSSRNNEKLFF. For the CDR3, the DNA is TGTGCCAGCAGTTCCAGAAATAATGAAAAACTGTTTTTT.

The rearrangement links TRBV18 to TRBJ1-1, with D perhaps matching TRBD1 (5 bases). The CDR3 extends over 14 amino acids. Trimming left V 0 bases short and J 4 bases short, with 9 bases between. Germline V lookup: CDR1 KGHSH, CDR2 LQKENI. CDR3 region: CASSPPVRVTEAFF. CDR3 DNA sequence: TGTGCCAGCTCACCACCAGTCAGGGTCACTGAAGCTTTCTTT. The whole variable domain, filled in from reference TRBV18 and TRBJ1-1, reads NAGVMQNPRHLVRRRGQEARLRCSPMKGHSHVYWYRQLPEEGLKFMVYLQKENIIDESGMPKERFSAEFPKEGPSILRIQQVVRGDSAAYFCASSPPVRVTEAFFGQGTRLTVV.

This chain joins TRBV6-1 and TRBJ1-6; TRBD1 matches 7 bases. Losses at the gene ends were 5 bases for V and 7 bases for J; bases not matched to a gene: 5. The CDR3 loop spans 14 amino acids. Germline V gene lookup returns CDR1 MNHNS and CDR2 SASEGT. The CDR3 is CASSTGQLNSPLHF. For the CDR3, the DNA is TGTGCCAGCAGTACGGGACAGCTGAATTCACCCCTCCACTTT.

The chain uses TRBV5-1 and TRBJ2-5; 8 bases fit TRBD2. The DNA end favors TRBJ2-7, so the J call may be wrong. This CDR3 contains 15 residues. Germline-derived CDR1 and CDR2 are SGHRS and YFSETQ. The CDR3 spells CASSLAGGATYEQYF. As DNA, the CDR3 is TGCGCCAGCAGCTTGGCCGGGGGGGCGACCTACGAGCAGTACTTC.

The chain carries TRBV12-2 and TRBJ2-3; TRBD2 was called by the table and not checked on the DNA. TRBV12-2 has pseudogene status. The CDR3 has 16 amino acids. The CDR3 here is CASRLVGGRSTDTQYF. CDR3 nucleotide sequence: TGTGCAAGTCGCTTAGTGGGGGGTAGGAGCACAGATACGCAGTATTTT.

The chain uses TRBV6-5 and TRBJ2-5, with D uncertain. Trimming left V 2 bases short and J 6 bases short, with 7 bases between. CDR1 is MNHEY, CDR2 SVGAGI, per germline. The CDR3 is 12 residues long. The CDR3 reads CASSYNSQTQYF. The CDR3 DNA sequence: TGTGCCAGCAGTTACAACAGCCAGACCCAGTACTTC.

The table lists this clone with a count of one. This rearrangement joins TRBV19 to TRBJ2-7; 7 nucleotides match TRBD1. V lost 6 bases, J lost 3 bases, and 5 bases stayed unmatched. The CDR3 has 13 residues. Germline V gene data show CDR1 as LNHDA and CDR2 as SQIVND (reference sequence). The CDR3 region has the DNA TGTGCCAGTAGATTGGGACAGAACTACGAGCAGTACTTC. Residues: CASRLGQNYEQYF.

The rearrangement joins TRBV2 to TRBJ2-2, with D perhaps TRBD2 (6 bases). The germline V and J ends were trimmed by 6 bases and 7 bases, with 12 bases remaining between them. This CDR3 is 13 amino acids long. Germline V gene data show CDR1 as SNHLY and CDR2 as FYNNEI. Here the CDR3 reads CASRSGVGGELFF. Written as DNA, the CDR3 is TGTGCCAGCAGGTCGGGAGTGGGCGGGGAGCTGTTTTTT.

The chain couples TRBV12-1 to TRBJ2-5; the D segment call TRBD1 is taken from the table without a DNA check. TRBV12-1 is marked as a pseudogene. This CDR3 is built from 16 residues. The CDR3 sequence is CASSLPRDRVQETQYF. CDR3 DNA: TGTGCCAGCAGCTTACCCCGGGACAGGGTTCAAGAGACCCAGTACTTC.

This chain links TRBV14 with TRBJ2-3; D is perhaps TRBD1 (5 bases). This CDR3 has 16 amino acids. The germline V gene encodes CDR1 SGHDN and CDR2 FVKESK. Trimming removed 0 bases from V and 1 base from J, with 11 bases in between. The CDR3 nucleotides read TGTGCCAGCAGCCAAGATCTCGGCAGGGGCACAGATACGCAGTATTTT. Encoded protein: CASSQDLGRGTDTQYF. Full variable domain (rest looked up from reference TRBV14 and TRBJ2-3): EAGVTQFPSHSVIEKGQTVTLRCDPISGHDNLYWYRRVMGKEIKFLLHFVKESKQDESGMPNNRFLAERTGGTYSTLKVQPAELEDSGVYFCASSQDLGRGTDTQYFGPGTRLTVL.

The chain links TRBV13 to TRBJ2-5, with 7 bases that match TRBD1. The germline V gene encodes CDR1 PRHDT and CDR2 FYEKMQ (reference sequence). Trimming took 8 bases from V and 2 from J; bases not matched to a gene: 8. The CDR3 contains 14 residues. CDR3 amino acids: CASGIWGQQETQYF. The CDR3, as DNA: TGTGCCAGCGGGATCTGGGGACAGCAAGAGACCCAGTACTTC.

This rearrangement joins TRBV13 to TRBJ2-3, with TRBD2 matching over 9 bases. CDR1 PRHDT and CDR2 FYEKMQ come from the germline V gene (reference sequence). The junction had 10 bases not matched to a gene; V was cut back by 1 base and J by 8 bases. The CDR3 length is 16 residues. Here the CDR3 DNA reads TGTGCCAGCAGCTTAGAAGGGGCGGGGGGGCCTCGTACGCAGTATTTT. As protein: CASSLEGAGGPRTQYF.

The V gene is TRBV5-1, the J gene TRBJ2-1; perhaps TRBD2 as D (7 bases). The V end was cut by 4 bases, the J end by 6 bases, with 17 bases between. The length of the CDR3 is 15 residues. Germline CDR1 is SGHRS and CDR2 is YFSETQ. The CDR3 sequence: CASSRIRGGGNEQFF. CDR3 DNA sequence: TGCGCCAGCAGCAGAATTAGGGGAGGGGGCAATGAGCAGTTCTTC.

The chain has TRBV7-9 and TRBJ2-3, with TRBD1 matching over 8 bases. The germline CDR1 and CDR2 sequences are SEHNR and FQNEAQ (reference sequence). Losses at the gene ends were 1 base for V and 1 base for J; bases not matched to a gene: 4. This CDR3 contains 16 residues. Written as DNA, the CDR3 is TGTGCCAGCAGCTTAGGCAGGGGGCGCGGCACAGATACGCAGTATTTT. Translation gives CASSLGRGRGTDTQYF.

This rearrangement joins TRBV10-3 to TRBJ2-7, with 9 positions matching TRBD1. V shed 6 bases and J 3 bases; nucleotides not matched to a gene: 12. The length of the CDR3 is 16 residues. CDR1 and CDR2 (germline): ENHRY, SYGVKD. The CDR3 DNA is TGTGCCATCAGGTGGACAGGGGCAGAGGGGTACTACGAGCAGTACTTC. Translating it yields CAIRWTGAEGYYEQYF.